This TCR beta chain was sequenced during a study of CD8+ T cells in alopecia areata. Study-level findings and limits: Scalp sequencing also captures normal skin's resident alphabeta T cells. Between patients, shared TCR sequences were less clear than in mice. This was possibly due in part to HLA diversity in the patient population.

Regarding this clone: Its target is not known.

From alopecia areata patients, lesional scalp punch biopsies and peripheral blood were collected. Sequencing used cDNA as its template, made by extracting RNA and reverse transcribing it. Using immunoSEQ multiplex PCR, the repertoire was profiled, and TCRdb retains in-frame clones only, with some absent. Of 70,000 or so clones in the sample, roughly 60% were seen once. The V and J ends lost 4 bases and 2 bases respectively, with 12 bases between them. The CDR3 is made up of 14 amino acids. Germline CDR1 and CDR2: MNHEY and SVGAGI. The origin of this receptor is a human donor with alopecia areata. Sequences were derived from CD8+ T cells sorted from blood, sampled at week 0. The chain recombines TRBV6-5 with TRBJ2-7, with D possibly TRBD1 on 6 matching bases. The CDR3 coding sequence is TGTGCCAGCAGTTCGGCAGGGGTCCCCTACGAGCAGTACTTC. This translates into CASSSAGVPYEQYF.